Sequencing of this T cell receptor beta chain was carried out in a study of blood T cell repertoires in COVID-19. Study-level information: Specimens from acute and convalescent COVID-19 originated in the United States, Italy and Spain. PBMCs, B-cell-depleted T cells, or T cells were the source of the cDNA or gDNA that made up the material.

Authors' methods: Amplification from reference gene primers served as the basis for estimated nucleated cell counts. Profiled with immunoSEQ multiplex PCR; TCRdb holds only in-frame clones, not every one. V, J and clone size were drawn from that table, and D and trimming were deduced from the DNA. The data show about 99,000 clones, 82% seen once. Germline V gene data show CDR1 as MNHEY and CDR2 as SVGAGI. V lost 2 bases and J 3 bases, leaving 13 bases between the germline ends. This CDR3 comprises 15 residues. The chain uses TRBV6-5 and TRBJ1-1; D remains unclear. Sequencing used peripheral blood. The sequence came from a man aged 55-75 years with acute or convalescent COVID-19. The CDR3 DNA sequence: TGTGCCAGCAGTTACGTTTTGGGGAGTTACACTGAAGCTTTCTTT. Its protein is CASSYVLGSYTEAFF.